A single sample gave rise to the 9 T cell receptor beta chains below, sequenced in a study of CD8 T cells in ankylosing spondylitis. TCRdb reprocessed the 5' RACE reads with MiXCR, giving one entry per CDR3 protein. The table has approximately 300,000 distinct CDR3 sequences, around 18% seen once. Specimen: blood, either unsorted or a sorted T cell fraction (not recorded which). The source of these receptors is a male donor with ankylosing spondylitis or in good health (not recorded which).

This clonotype occurred many times. The chain is built from TRBV12-3 or TRBV12-4 and TRBJ1-1; D is unclear. V lost 2 bases and J lost 4, with 17 bases in between. The CDR3 runs 16 residues. The CDR3 sequence: CASSLQPVRAITEAFF. The CDR3 DNA reads TGTGCCAGCAGTTTACAGCCTGTTCGTGCAATCACTGAAGCTTTCTTT.

This clonotype was observed at least ten times. The chain links TRBV6-1 to TRBJ1-1; D unresolved. Looked up from germline, CDR1 is MNHNS and CDR2 is SASEGT. With 5 bases removed from V and 3 bases from J, the gap between germline ends came to 10 bases. The CDR3 extends over 13 amino acids. CDR3 protein: CASSPQWYTEAFF. As DNA, the CDR3 is TGTGCCAGCAGTCCACAGTGGTACACTGAAGCTTTCTTT.

In this sample, this clonotype turned up a few times. The V gene is TRBV5-1, the J gene TRBJ2-3, with D possibly TRBD2 on 5 matching bases. The length of the CDR3 is 15 residues. The germline CDR1 and CDR2 sequences are SGHRS and YFSETQ. Trimming took off 1 base at V and 4 bases at J, with 13 bases between the two ends. In DNA form, the CDR3 reads TGCGCCAGCAGCTTGCGAGGAGGCGGGCCAGATACGCAGTATTTT. Amino acid sequence: CASSLRGGGPDTQYF.

This clonotype came up a few times. This may be a read error: a much more frequent sequence differs by one nucleotide. The CDR3 DNA reads TGTGCCAGCAGCTTAAGACGGGCGGGCCACATACTACCGACTGGAAACACCATATATTTT. This sequence encodes CASSLRRAGHILPTGNTIYF. The V and J genes are TRBV7-3 and TRBJ1-3, with D unclear. CDR1 is SGHTA and CDR2 is FQGTGA in the germline V gene. Trimming cost V 1 base and J 2 bases, with 24 bases left between them. This CDR3 has 20 amino acids.

The table lists this clonotype with many counts. The chain joins TRBV29-1 to TRBJ1-4; D remains unclear. V gave up 4 bases and J gave up 5 bases, with 8 bases separating them. The CDR3 runs 12 residues. Germline assignment: CDR1 SQVTM and CDR2 ANQGSEA. The CDR3 DNA is TGCAGCGTTGGTCCCCGAAATGAAAAACTGTTTTTT. Its translation is CSVGPRNEKLFF.

At least ten counts were recorded for this clonotype. The chain links TRBV15 to TRBJ2-3, with D possibly TRBD1 on 6 matching bases. Germline lookup yields CDR1 LNHNV and CDR2 YYDKDF (reference sequence). The CDR3 runs to 16 residues. The V end lost 0 bases, the J end lost 0 bases, and 10 bases lay between the germline ends. The CDR3 DNA sequence: TGTGCCACCAGCAGAGATTCGGGACAAAGCACAGATACGCAGTATTTT. Protein product: CATSRDSGQSTDTQYF. Using reference TRBV15 and TRBJ2-3 for the parts outside the CDR3, the full variable domain is DAMVIQNPRYQVTQFGKPVTLSCSQTLNHNVMYWYQQKSSQAPKLLFHYYDKDFNNEADTPDNFQSRRPNTSFCFLDIRSPGLGDTAMYLCATSRDSGQSTDTQYFGPGTRLTVL.

CDR3: CATSGLRGDTQYF. The DNA for the CDR3 is TGTGCCACCAGTGGATTGAGGGGCGATACGCAGTATTTT. The V call is TRBV24-1, the J call TRBJ2-3; D possibly uses TRBD1 or TRBD2 (5 bases each). From germline, CDR1 is KGHDR and CDR2 SFDVKD. V lost 5 bases, J lost 6 bases, and 11 bases lay in between. This CDR3 spans 13 amino acids.

This clonotype appeared a few times. V gene TRBV12-3 or TRBV12-4 combines with J gene TRBJ2-1; D possibly corresponds to TRBD1 (6 bases). The CDR3 loop spans 17 amino acids. The germline V and J ends were trimmed by 4 bases and 0 bases, with 16 bases remaining between them. CDR3 sequence reads: CASSSNRDSGSYNEQFF. DNA for the CDR3: TGTGCCAGCAGTTCCAACAGGGATTCGGGCTCCTACAATGAGCAGTTCTTC.

The sample holds many counts of this clonotype. V is TRBV6-5 and J is TRBJ2-1; no clear D gene. Germline CDR1 and CDR2: MNHEY and SVGAGI. The CDR3 sequence is 12 residues long. Trimming stripped 6 bases from V and 9 bases from J, with 12 bases between. This CDR3 reads CASSPRYGEQFF. The CDR3 region has the DNA TGTGCCAGCAGCCCCAGGTACGGTGAGCAGTTCTTC.